The source of this T cell receptor (beta chain) is a study of blood T cells in healthy people across ages. The CDR3 has 15 residues. Germline lookup yields CDR1 MDHEN and CDR2 SYDVKM. Between the trimmed V and J ends, which lost 5 bases and 9 bases, there was a span of 17 bases. Alongside a J-beta primer mix, a sample-barcoded 5' primer served in a second PCR lasting about 7 to 11 cycles. TCRdb re-analysed the 5' RACE reads in MiXCR, keeping a single row per CDR3 protein. Of hundreds of thousands of distinct CDR3 sequences listed, 25% to 35% are singletons. This sequence joins TRBV28 and TRBJ1-6, with D unclear. Sequenced material: blood. This TCR was recovered from a woman older than 75 in good health. The CDR3 region is CASSPPGSGVSPLHF. In nucleotides, the CDR3 is TGTGCCAGCAGTCCACCCGGGTCGGGTGTTTCACCCCTCCACTTT.